The present TCR beta chain was sequenced within a study of shared clonotypes between healthy human individuals. Original handling: For the immunoSEQ data, sequences were junction-only without quality scores, so filtering differed. Assay used: immunoSEQ multiplex PCR; TCRdb lists only in-frame clones, some missing. The V and J calls and clone size are taken from that table; D and trimming were inferred from the DNA. The sample has more than 2,000,000 clones; roughly 93% are singletons. Per germline, CDR1 SGDLS and CDR2 YYNGEE. This CDR3 has 15 residues. Unmatched junction bases numbered 4, after V lost 0 bases and J lost 1 base. With regard to this clone: Its antigen is not known. Other DNA sequences of this sample code for an identical CDR3.

Study conclusions and caveats: Non-shared clonotypes showed lower generation probabilities than clonotypes common to all four donors.

This chain links TRBV9 with TRBJ2-7, with 7 bases fitting TRBD1. The sample was naive CD4+ T cells from PBMCs. Subset of the sample: CD45RA+ positively selected. The origin of this receptor is a man younger than 35 in good health. Some clones in this sample may be carry-over from other donors' samples. The CDR3 protein is CASSVDPGGSYEQYF. The CDR3 coding sequence is TGTGCCAGCAGCGTAGATCCAGGGGGTTCCTACGAGCAGTACTTC. Drawing the rest from reference TRBV9 and TRBJ2-7, the complete variable domain is DSGVTQTPKHLITATGQRVTLRCSPRSGDLSVYWYQQSLDQGLQFLIQYYNGEERAKGNILERFSAQQFPDLHSELNLSSLELGDSALYFCASSVDPGGSYEQYFGPGTRLTVT.